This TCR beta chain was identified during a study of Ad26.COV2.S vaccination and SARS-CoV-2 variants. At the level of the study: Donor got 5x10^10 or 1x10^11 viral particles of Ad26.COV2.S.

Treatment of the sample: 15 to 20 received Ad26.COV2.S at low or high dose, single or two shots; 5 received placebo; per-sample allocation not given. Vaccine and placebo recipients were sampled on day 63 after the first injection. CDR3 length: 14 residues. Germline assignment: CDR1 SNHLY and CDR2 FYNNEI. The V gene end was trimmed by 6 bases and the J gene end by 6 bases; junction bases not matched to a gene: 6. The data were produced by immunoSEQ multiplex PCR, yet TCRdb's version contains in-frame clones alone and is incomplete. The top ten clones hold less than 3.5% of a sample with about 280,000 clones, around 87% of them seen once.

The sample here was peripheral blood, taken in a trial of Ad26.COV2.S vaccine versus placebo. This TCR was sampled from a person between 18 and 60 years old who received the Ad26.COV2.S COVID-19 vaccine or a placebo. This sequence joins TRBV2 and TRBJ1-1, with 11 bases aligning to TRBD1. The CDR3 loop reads CASSPGDRGSEAFF. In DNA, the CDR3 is TGTGCCAGCAGCCCCGGGGACAGGGGGTCTGAAGCTTTCTTT.